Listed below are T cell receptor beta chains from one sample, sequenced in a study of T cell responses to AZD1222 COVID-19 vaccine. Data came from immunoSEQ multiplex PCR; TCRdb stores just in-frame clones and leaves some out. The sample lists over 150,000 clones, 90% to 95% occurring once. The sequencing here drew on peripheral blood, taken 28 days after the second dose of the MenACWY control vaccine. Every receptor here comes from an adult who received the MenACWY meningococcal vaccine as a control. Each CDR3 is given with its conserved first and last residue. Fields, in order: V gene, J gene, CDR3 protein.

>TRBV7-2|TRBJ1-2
CASSLSSSYGYTF
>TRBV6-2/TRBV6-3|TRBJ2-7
CASSYSRVAGAYEQYF
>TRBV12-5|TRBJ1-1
CAGTAWTKAFF
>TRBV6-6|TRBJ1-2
CASILGGARDYGYTF
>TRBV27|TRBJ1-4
CASSSYATNEKLFF
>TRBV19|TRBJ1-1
CASSAPRLMNTEAFF
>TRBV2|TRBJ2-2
CASRNQGVGELFF
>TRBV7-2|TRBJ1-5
CASSPRRGAGPQHF
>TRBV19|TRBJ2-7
CASSIEGGTSYEQYF
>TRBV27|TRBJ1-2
CASSSRRGRGHDGYTF
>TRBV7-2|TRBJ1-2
CASSPRWAIQGLGYTF
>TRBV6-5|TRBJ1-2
CASRGRHYGYTF
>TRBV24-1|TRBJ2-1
CATSDPRAGGYNEQFF
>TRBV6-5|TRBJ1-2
CASSPGGGYGYTF
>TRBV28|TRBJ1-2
CASSSGTVDGYTF
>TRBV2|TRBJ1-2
CASSRQGNYGYTF
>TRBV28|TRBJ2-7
CASRPQGFSYEQYF
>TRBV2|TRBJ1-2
CASSESERDGYTF
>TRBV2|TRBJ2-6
CASSVKGTQGASGANVLTF
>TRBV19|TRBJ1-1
CASRGWGIAEAFF
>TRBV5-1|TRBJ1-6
CASSSGTGVSPLHF
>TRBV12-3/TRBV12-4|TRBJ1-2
CASSWDRGYGYTF
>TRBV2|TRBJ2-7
CASSAVATYEQYF
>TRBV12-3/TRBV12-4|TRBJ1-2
CASAKKGYGYTF
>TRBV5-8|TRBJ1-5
CASSIPHSNQPQHF
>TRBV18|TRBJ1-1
CASSPRGNTEAFF
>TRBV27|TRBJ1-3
CASSPLDGFSGNTIYF
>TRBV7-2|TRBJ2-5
CASSLGRETQYF